A selection of T cell receptor beta chains follows, all from one sample in a study of OX40 agonist ivuxolimab in advanced cancers. TCRdb keeps only in-frame clones here, not all; method: immunoSEQ multiplex PCR. This repertoire shows 80,000 or so clones, more than 80% found once; its top ten account for roughly 2.2%. Specimen: CD4+ or CD8+ T cells sorted from blood, collected in a trial of the OX40 agonist ivuxolimab. Receptors were obtained from an adult with an advanced solid tumor such as melanoma, head and neck, liver or kidney cancer. Each CDR3 is given with its conserved first and last residue. Each record gives: V gene, D gene, J gene, clone size, CDR3 protein, CDR3 DNA. A D gene is named only where the DNA matches it firmly. The size entry is marked missing in some rows and otherwise reads once, few, many or a size class.

v_call: TRBV7-9
d_call: NA
j_call: TRBJ1-2
clone_size: NA
cdr3_aa: CASSLERGAGYGYTF
cdr3_nt: TGTGCCAGCAGCTTAGAACGGGGGGCTGGCTATGGCTACACCTTC

v_call: TRBV11-3
d_call: NA
j_call: TRBJ2-3
clone_size: few
cdr3_aa: CASSLESGSGDTQYF
cdr3_nt: TGTGCCAGCAGCTTAGAATCGGGATCCGGAGATACGCAGTATTTT

v_call: TRBV5-4
d_call: TRBD1
j_call: TRBJ1-1
clone_size: NA
cdr3_aa: CASSPPGQGYTEAFF
cdr3_nt: TGTGCCAGCAGCCCCCCGGGACAGGGATACACTGAAGCTTTCTTT

v_call: TRBV30
d_call: TRBD1
j_call: TRBJ1-5
clone_size: NA
cdr3_aa: CAWMTPDRVGQPQHF
cdr3_nt: TGTGCCTGGATGACCCCGGACAGGGTTGGTCAGCCCCAGCATTTT

v_call: TRBV5-1
d_call: TRBD1
j_call: TRBJ2-7
clone_size: NA
cdr3_aa: CASSSSPGQYEQYF
cdr3_nt: TGCGCCAGCAGCTCTTCTCCGGGACAGTACGAGCAGTACTTC

v_call: TRBV25-1
d_call: TRBD2
j_call: TRBJ2-6
clone_size: NA
cdr3_aa: CASSGLAESSGANVLTF
cdr3_nt: TGTGCCAGCAGTGGACTAGCGGAGAGCTCTGGGGCCAACGTCCTGACTTTC

v_call: TRBV7-3
d_call: TRBD1
j_call: TRBJ1-1
clone_size: NA
cdr3_aa: CASSLAGGNTEAFF
cdr3_nt: TGTGCCAGCAGCTTAGCAGGGGGGAACACTGAAGCTTTCTTT

v_call: TRBV7-9
d_call: TRBD1
j_call: TRBJ2-5
clone_size: NA
cdr3_aa: CASNTWGPGTGLETQYF
cdr3_nt: TGTGCCAGCAATACGTGGGGCCCTGGGACAGGGCTTGAGACCCAGTACTTC

v_call: TRBV10-3
d_call: NA
j_call: TRBJ1-4
clone_size: NA
cdr3_aa: CAIKGTGLSDEKLFF
cdr3_nt: TGTGCCATTAAGGGAACAGGGCTGTCCGACGAAAAACTGTTTTTT

v_call: TRBV2
d_call: NA
j_call: TRBJ2-3
clone_size: NA
cdr3_aa: CASSEGFTQYF
cdr3_nt: TGTGCCAGCAGTGAAGGGTTTACGCAGTATTTT

v_call: TRBV18
d_call: TRBD2
j_call: TRBJ2-7
clone_size: NA
cdr3_aa: CASSPGLVYEQYF
cdr3_nt: TGTGCCAGCTCACCGGGACTAGTCTACGAGCAGTACTTC

v_call: TRBV7-9
d_call: NA
j_call: TRBJ2-1
clone_size: NA
cdr3_aa: CASTLWEGGPNEQFF
cdr3_nt: TGTGCCAGCACCCTTTGGGAGGGGGGGCCAAATGAGCAGTTCTTC

v_call: TRBV10-3
d_call: NA
j_call: TRBJ2-1
clone_size: NA
cdr3_aa: CAIRQGTSYNEQFF
cdr3_nt: TGTGCCATCAGGCAGGGGACTTCCTACAATGAGCAGTTCTTC

v_call: TRBV6-6
d_call: NA
j_call: TRBJ1-3
clone_size: NA
cdr3_aa: CASSSAGNTIYF
cdr3_nt: TGTGCCAGCAGTTCCGCCGGAAACACCATATATTTT

v_call: TRBV7-6
d_call: NA
j_call: TRBJ2-7
clone_size: NA
cdr3_aa: CASSLDGTYEQYF
cdr3_nt: TGTGCCAGCAGCTTAGACGGGACCTACGAGCAGTACTTC

v_call: TRBV6-5
d_call: NA
j_call: TRBJ2-6
clone_size: NA
cdr3_aa: CASSPVGANVLTF
cdr3_nt: TGTGCCAGCAGTCCCGTTGGGGCCAACGTCCTGACTTTC

v_call: TRBV5-4
d_call: NA
j_call: TRBJ1-1
clone_size: NA
cdr3_aa: CASSSSGLGAQWTEAFF
cdr3_nt: TGTGCCAGCAGCTCGTCTGGTCTGGGGGCGCAATGGACTGAAGCTTTCTTT

v_call: TRBV5-1
d_call: NA
j_call: TRBJ2-7
clone_size: NA
cdr3_aa: CASSLVGGADEQYF
cdr3_nt: TGCGCCAGCAGCTTGGTGGGGGGCGCGGACGAGCAGTACTTC

v_call: TRBV28
d_call: NA
j_call: TRBJ1-1
clone_size: NA
cdr3_aa: CASSLLSSLNTEAFF
cdr3_nt: TGTGCCAGCAGTTTACTGTCCAGTTTGAACACTGAAGCTTTCTTT

v_call: TRBV5-1
d_call: NA
j_call: TRBJ1-1
clone_size: NA
cdr3_aa: CASSPTANTEAFF
cdr3_nt: TGCGCCAGCAGCCCTACAGCGAACACTGAAGCTTTCTTT

v_call: TRBV30
d_call: NA
j_call: TRBJ2-7
clone_size: NA
cdr3_aa: CAWILPGAGASNEQYF
cdr3_nt: TGTGCCTGGATCCTCCCCGGGGCGGGGGCCTCCAACGAGCAGTACTTC

v_call: TRBV7-9
d_call: NA
j_call: TRBJ2-2
clone_size: NA
cdr3_aa: CASSHDWNTGELFF
cdr3_nt: TGTGCCAGCAGCCACGACTGGAACACCGGGGAGCTGTTTTTT

v_call: TRBV6-5
d_call: TRBD2
j_call: TRBJ2-7
clone_size: NA
cdr3_aa: CASSPRLAGYEQYF
cdr3_nt: TGTGCCAGCAGTCCACGACTAGCGGGGTACGAGCAGTACTTC

v_call: TRBV27
d_call: TRBD1
j_call: TRBJ1-5
clone_size: NA
cdr3_aa: CASSSARDRVINQPQHF
cdr3_nt: TGTGCCAGCAGTTCCGCCCGGGACAGAGTTATCAATCAGCCCCAGCATTTT

v_call: TRBV7-8
d_call: NA
j_call: TRBJ1-5
clone_size: NA
cdr3_aa: CASSFREDQPQHF
cdr3_nt: TGTGCCAGCAGCTTCAGAGAAGACCAGCCCCAGCATTTT

v_call: TRBV5-5
d_call: NA
j_call: TRBJ2-7
clone_size: NA
cdr3_aa: CASSLKGPLGSYEQYF
cdr3_nt: TGTGCCAGCAGCCTCAAGGGGCCCCTCGGTTCCTACGAGCAGTACTTC

v_call: TRBV7-6
d_call: NA
j_call: TRBJ2-5
clone_size: NA
cdr3_aa: CASSFERETQYF
cdr3_nt: TGTGCCAGCAGCTTTGAGCGTGAGACCCAGTACTTC

v_call: TRBV7-3
d_call: NA
j_call: TRBJ1-2
clone_size: NA
cdr3_aa: CASSRLEIFTDRYFYGYTF
cdr3_nt: TGTGCCAGCAGCCGGCTCGAGATCTTCACGGACCGATATTTCTATGGCTACACCTTC

v_call: TRBV5-1
d_call: NA
j_call: TRBJ2-5
clone_size: NA
cdr3_aa: CASSFESARQETQYF
cdr3_nt: TGCGCCAGCAGCTTTGAGTCAGCACGACAGGAGACCCAGTACTTC

v_call: TRBV9
d_call: NA
j_call: TRBJ2-3
clone_size: NA
cdr3_aa: CASSVENRGSDTQYF
cdr3_nt: TGTGCCAGCAGCGTAGAAAATCGGGGTTCAGATACGCAGTATTTT

v_call: TRBV6-1
d_call: TRBD1
j_call: TRBJ2-7
clone_size: once
cdr3_aa: CASSDYGQGSYEQYF
cdr3_nt: TGTGCCAGCAGTGATTACGGACAGGGGTCCTACGAGCAGTACTTC

v_call: TRBV6-5
d_call: NA
j_call: TRBJ1-2
clone_size: NA
cdr3_aa: CASSYGTQGGPYGYTF
cdr3_nt: TGTGCCAGCAGTTATGGCACCCAGGGAGGGCCCTATGGCTACACCTTC

v_call: TRBV11-2
d_call: TRBD1
j_call: TRBJ2-6
clone_size: NA
cdr3_aa: CASILGQGKAGANVLTF
cdr3_nt: TGTGCCTCAATTTTGGGACAGGGCAAAGCTGGGGCCAACGTCCTGACTTTC

v_call: TRBV20-1
d_call: TRBD2
j_call: TRBJ2-5
clone_size: NA
cdr3_aa: CSAWGGETQYF
cdr3_nt: TGCAGTGCCTGGGGGGGAGAGACCCAGTACTTC

v_call: TRBV6-1
d_call: NA
j_call: TRBJ2-5
clone_size: NA
cdr3_aa: CASRNSRTQYF
cdr3_nt: TGTGCCAGCAGAAACTCGAGGACCCAGTACTTC

v_call: TRBV5-1
d_call: TRBD2
j_call: TRBJ2-1
clone_size: NA
cdr3_aa: CASSFSGSSYNEQFF
cdr3_nt: TGCGCCAGCAGCTTTAGCGGGAGCTCCTACAATGAGCAGTTCTTC

v_call: TRBV6-6
d_call: NA
j_call: TRBJ2-1
clone_size: NA
cdr3_aa: CASSYQVEQFF
cdr3_nt: TGTGCCAGCAGTTATCAAGTTGAGCAGTTCTTC

v_call: TRBV28
d_call: NA
j_call: TRBJ2-1
clone_size: NA
cdr3_aa: CASSLRRGPRSSYNEQFF
cdr3_nt: TGTGCCAGCAGTTTACGGCGGGGGCCTCGGAGCTCCTACAATGAGCAGTTCTTC

v_call: TRBV28
d_call: NA
j_call: TRBJ1-3
clone_size: NA
cdr3_aa: CASSPTGSGNTIYF
cdr3_nt: TGTGCCAGCAGTCCCACAGGGTCTGGAAACACCATATATTTT

v_call: TRBV7-2
d_call: NA
j_call: TRBJ2-1
clone_size: NA
cdr3_aa: CASSQGQGGYNEQFF
cdr3_nt: TGTGCCAGCAGCCAGGGGCAGGGGGGTTACAATGAGCAGTTCTTC

v_call: TRBV19
d_call: NA
j_call: TRBJ1-1
clone_size: NA
cdr3_aa: CATSLVNTEAFF
cdr3_nt: TGTGCCACCTCTTTGGTGAACACTGAAGCTTTCTTT

v_call: TRBV29-1
d_call: NA
j_call: TRBJ2-3
clone_size: NA
cdr3_aa: CSVGYGTDTQYF
cdr3_nt: TGCAGCGTTGGGTACGGCACAGATACGCAGTATTTT

v_call: TRBV27
d_call: TRBD1
j_call: TRBJ1-4
clone_size: once
cdr3_aa: CASSLKGTGGAKLFF
cdr3_nt: TGTGCCAGCAGTTTAAAGGGGACAGGGGGTGCAAAACTGTTTTTT

v_call: TRBV2
d_call: TRBD1
j_call: TRBJ1-4
clone_size: NA
cdr3_aa: CATQITGAATNEKLFF
cdr3_nt: TGTGCCACTCAAATTACAGGGGCGGCAACTAATGAAAAACTGTTTTTT

v_call: TRBV7-3
d_call: TRBD2
j_call: TRBJ2-1
clone_size: NA
cdr3_aa: CASSPFSGAAHNEQFF
cdr3_nt: TGTGCCAGCAGCCCCTTTAGCGGGGCGGCCCATAATGAGCAGTTCTTC

v_call: TRBV30
d_call: TRBD1
j_call: TRBJ1-2
clone_size: NA
cdr3_aa: CAWIPLSQGAQGYGYTF
cdr3_nt: TGTGCCTGGATCCCATTATCACAGGGGGCGCAGGGGTATGGCTACACCTTC

v_call: TRBV6-5
d_call: NA
j_call: TRBJ1-2
clone_size: once
cdr3_aa: CASMERDYGYTF
cdr3_nt: TGTGCCAGCATGGAGAGGGACTATGGCTACACCTTC

v_call: TRBV6-9
d_call: NA
j_call: TRBJ2-7
clone_size: NA
cdr3_aa: CASSYPTAGGYEQYF
cdr3_nt: TGTGCCAGCAGTTACCCGACGGCCGGGGGCTACGAGCAGTACTTC

v_call: TRBV10-1
d_call: NA
j_call: TRBJ2-3
clone_size: NA
cdr3_aa: CASSKAASDTQYF
cdr3_nt: TGCGCCAGCAGTAAGGCGGCGTCAGATACGCAGTATTTT

v_call: TRBV19
d_call: NA
j_call: TRBJ1-5
clone_size: NA
cdr3_aa: CASSIETGTINQPQHF
cdr3_nt: TGTGCCAGTAGTATAGAGACAGGAACCATCAATCAGCCCCAGCATTTT

v_call: TRBV7-2
d_call: NA
j_call: TRBJ1-6
clone_size: few
cdr3_aa: CASSIRVRGNSPLHF
cdr3_nt: TGTGCCAGCAGCATCAGGGTCAGGGGCAATTCACCCCTCCACTTT

v_call: TRBV5-1
d_call: NA
j_call: TRBJ2-2
clone_size: NA
cdr3_aa: CASSRVLNTGELFF
cdr3_nt: TGCGCCAGCAGCCGGGTCCTTAACACCGGGGAGCTGTTTTTT